Presented here are 9 T cell receptor beta chains from one specimen sequenced in a study of blood T cell repertoires in COVID-19. Sequencing used immunoSEQ multiplex PCR; TCRdb keeps in-frame clones, though not all of them. The table has 200,000 to 250,000 clones, around 88% seen once; the top ten hold 2.9%. Material for sequencing was peripheral blood. Receptors originate from a man aged 45 to 65 with active or convalescent COVID-19.

V and J are TRBV7-9 and TRBJ2-7; the match to TRBD1 covers 10 bases. The CDR3 consists of 15 residues. The V and J ends lost 5 bases and 4 bases, in that order; junction bases with no gene match: 8. Germline values: CDR1 SEHNR, CDR2 FQNEAQ (reference sequence). The CDR3 DNA follows: TGTGCCAGCAGCCGAATGACAGGGGGCAAGTACGAGCAGTACTTC. Translated, it gives CASSRMTGGKYEQYF.

This chain links TRBV3-1 (or the pseudogene TRBV3-2) with TRBJ2-7; TRBD2 is a possible D gene (7 bases). Trimming stripped 3 bases from V and 2 bases from J, with 23 bases between. This CDR3 is 18 amino acids long. Per the germline V gene, CDR1 is LGHDT and CDR2 is YNNKEL (reference sequence). CDR3 protein: CASSHRGAGGRRPYEQYF. The CDR3 DNA is TGTGCCAGCAGCCATAGGGGGGCAGGCGGGAGAAGACCCTACGAGCAGTACTTC.

The chain joins TRBV10-1 to TRBJ1-2; weak D call: TRBD1 (6 bases). The V end was cut by 3 bases, the J end by 4 bases, with 9 bases between. Looked up from germline, CDR1 is WNHNN and CDR2 is SYGVQD (reference sequence). This CDR3 region has 13 residues. CDR3 nucleotide sequence: TGCGCCAGCAGTGACGGCAGGGGCTATGGCTACACCTTC. Translation: CASSDGRGYGYTF.

J is TRBJ1-1 and V is TRBV29-1; perhaps TRBD1 as D (6 bases). The CDR3 is made up of 13 amino acids. Trimming removed 2 bases from V and 7 bases from J, with 14 bases in between. In germline, CDR1 is SQVTM, CDR2 ANQGSEA. CDR3 region: CSVERGGVGEAFF. The DNA for the CDR3 is TGCAGCGTTGAAAGGGGGGGCGTAGGTGAAGCTTTCTTT.

The V call is TRBV28, the J call TRBJ2-2, with 13 bases fitting TRBD2. Germline-derived CDR1 and CDR2 are MDHEN and SYDVKM. J was trimmed by 7 bases and V by 6 bases; bases with no gene match: 11. The CDR3 runs 17 residues. CDR3 sequence (DNA): TGTGCCAGCAGCTCACTAGCGGGAGGGAGCTATGGCGGGGAGCTGTTTTTT. As protein: CASSSLAGGSYGGELFF.

The J gene is TRBJ1-1, the V gene TRBV27, with 12 bases fitting TRBD1. Germline trimming cut 1 base from V and 4 bases from J; bases unmatched to any gene: 4. Germline-derived CDR1 and CDR2 are MNHEY and SMNVEV (reference sequence). CDR3 length: 16 residues. The CDR3, as DNA: TGTGCCAGCAGTTTATGGGGGACAGGGGGCTCCACTGAAGCTTTCTTT. It yields the protein CASSLWGTGGSTEAFF.

V and J are TRBV29-1 and TRBJ2-3; D is undetermined. CDR3 length equals 11 residues. Germline CDR1 is SQVTM and CDR2 is ANQGSEA. V lost 8 bases and J lost 4, with 10 bases in between. Here the CDR3 reads CSPLGADTQYF. The CDR3 DNA follows: TGCAGCCCCTTAGGAGCAGATACGCAGTATTTT.

This rearrangement joins TRBV14 to TRBJ2-5, with TRBD1 as a possible D gene (6 bases). The CDR3 consists of 17 residues. V was shortened by 4 bases and J by 2 bases, with 20 bases between the two germline ends. CDR1 is SGHDN and CDR2 is FVKESK in the germline V gene. Here the CDR3 reads CASSPPVSQGLQETQYF. Written as DNA, the CDR3 is TGTGCCAGCAGCCCCCCCGTCAGTCAGGGGCTACAAGAGACCCAGTACTTC.

This rearrangement joins TRBV4-2 to TRBJ2-1, with D possibly being TRBD2 (6 bases). Trimming shortened V by 4 bases and J by 8 bases, and 9 bases separated the two germline ends. Per germline, CDR1 LGHNA and CDR2 YNFKEQ. The CDR3 consists of 12 residues. In nucleotides, the CDR3 is TGTGCCAGCAGCCTCGGGGGAGATGAGCAGTTCTTC. Translation gives CASSLGGDEQFF.